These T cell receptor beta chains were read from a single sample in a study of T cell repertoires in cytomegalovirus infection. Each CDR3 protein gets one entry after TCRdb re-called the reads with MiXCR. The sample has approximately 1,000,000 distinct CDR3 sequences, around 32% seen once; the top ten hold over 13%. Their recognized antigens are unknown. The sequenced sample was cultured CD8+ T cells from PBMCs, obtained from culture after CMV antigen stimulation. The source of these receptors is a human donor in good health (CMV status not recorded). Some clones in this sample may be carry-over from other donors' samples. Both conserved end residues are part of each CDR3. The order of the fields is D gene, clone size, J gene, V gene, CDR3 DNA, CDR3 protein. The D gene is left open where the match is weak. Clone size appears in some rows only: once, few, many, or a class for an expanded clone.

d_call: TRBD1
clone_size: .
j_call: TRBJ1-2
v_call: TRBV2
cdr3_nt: TGTGCCAGCAGTGAAGCGCACAGGACAGGGTATTGGGGCTACACCTTC
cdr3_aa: CASSEAHRTGYWGYTF

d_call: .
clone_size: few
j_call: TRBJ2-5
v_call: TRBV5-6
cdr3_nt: TGTGCCAGCAGCGGAGAGACTCTTCAAGAGACCCAGTACTTC
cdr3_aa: CASSGETLQETQYF

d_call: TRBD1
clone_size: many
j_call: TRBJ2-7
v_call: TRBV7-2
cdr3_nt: TGTGCCAGCAGCTTCGGACAGGGACGAGGTGGCTACGAGCAGTACTTC
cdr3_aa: CASSFGQGRGGYEQYF

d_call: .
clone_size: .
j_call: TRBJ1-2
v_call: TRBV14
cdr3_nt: TGTGCCAGCAGCCAACGCGCTAACTATGGCTACACCTTC
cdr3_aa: CASSQRANYGYTF

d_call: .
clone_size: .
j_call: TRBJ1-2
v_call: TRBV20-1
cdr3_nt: TGCAGTGCTAGAGATCGTAGGGTAGATGGCTACACCTTC
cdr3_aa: CSARDRRVDGYTF

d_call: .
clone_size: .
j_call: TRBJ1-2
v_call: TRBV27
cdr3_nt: TGTGCCAGCAGTTCAGGACGTCCGAGGGATGGCTACACCTTC
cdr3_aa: CASSSGRPRDGYTF

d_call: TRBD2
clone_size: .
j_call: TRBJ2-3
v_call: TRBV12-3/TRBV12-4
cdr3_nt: TGTGCCAGTCAGAGGACCGGGGGGGGCACAGATACGCAGTATTTT
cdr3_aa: CASQRTGGGTDTQYF

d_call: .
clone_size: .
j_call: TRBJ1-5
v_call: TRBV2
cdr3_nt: TGTGCCAGCAGTGTCTCTCTCGGGGGCAATCAGCCCCAGCATTTT
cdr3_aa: CASSVSLGGNQPQHF

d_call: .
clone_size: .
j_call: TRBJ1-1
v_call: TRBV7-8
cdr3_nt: TGTGTCAGCAGCTTAGGATTAAACACTGAAGCTTTCTTT
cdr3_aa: CVSSLGLNTEAFF

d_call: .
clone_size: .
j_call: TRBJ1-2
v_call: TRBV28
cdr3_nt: TGTGCCAGCAGTTTATCTCCGGGGAACTATGGCTACACCTTC
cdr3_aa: CASSLSPGNYGYTF

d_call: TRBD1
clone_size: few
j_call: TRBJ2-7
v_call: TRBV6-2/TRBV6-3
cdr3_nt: TGTGCCAGCAGTTACTCGATGTTTCAGGGGGCGACTTACGAGCAGTACTTC
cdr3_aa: CASSYSMFQGATYEQYF

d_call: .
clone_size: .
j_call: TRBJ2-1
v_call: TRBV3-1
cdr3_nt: TGTGCCAGCAGCTCTACAGGGACCCCGCTCGATGAGCAGTTCTTC
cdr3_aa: CASSSTGTPLDEQFF

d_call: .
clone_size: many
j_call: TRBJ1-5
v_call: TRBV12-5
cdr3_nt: TGTGCTAGTGGTTTGGACCGGACCTTTCGCAATCAGCCCCAGCATTTT
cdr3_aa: CASGLDRTFRNQPQHF

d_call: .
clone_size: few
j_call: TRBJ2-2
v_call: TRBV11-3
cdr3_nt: TGTGCCAGCAGCTTCCTACGAGCGGGCGGGGAGCTGTTTTTT
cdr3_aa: CASSFLRAGGELFF

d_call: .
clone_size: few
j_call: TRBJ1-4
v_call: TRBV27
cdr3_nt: TGTGCCAGCAGTTTGGGTGGGGCCCGCAATGAAAAACTGTTTTTT
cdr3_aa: CASSLGGARNEKLFF

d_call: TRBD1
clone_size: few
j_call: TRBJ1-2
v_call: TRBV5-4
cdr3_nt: TGTGCCAGCAGCTACCCGGGACAGCGAAACTATGGCTACACCTTC
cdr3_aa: CASSYPGQRNYGYTF

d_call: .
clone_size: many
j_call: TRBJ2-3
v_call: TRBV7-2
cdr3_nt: TGTGCCAGCAGCTTAGCCCCACGCAAAGATACGCAGTATTTT
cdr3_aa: CASSLAPRKDTQYF

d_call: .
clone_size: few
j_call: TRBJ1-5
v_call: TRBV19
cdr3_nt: TGTGCCAGTAGTATTGTGGGCAGGGACGATCAGCCCCAGCATTTT
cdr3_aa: CASSIVGRDDQPQHF

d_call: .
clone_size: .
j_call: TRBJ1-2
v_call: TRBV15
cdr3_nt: TGTGCCACCAGCAGAACAGGACTTCTCGGGTATGGCTACACCTTC
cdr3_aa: CATSRTGLLGYGYTF

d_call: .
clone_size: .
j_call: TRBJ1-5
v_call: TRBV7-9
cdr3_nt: TGTGCCAGCAGCTCTCAGGGAAGGTGGCAGCCCCAGCATTTT
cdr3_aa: CASSSQGRWQPQHF

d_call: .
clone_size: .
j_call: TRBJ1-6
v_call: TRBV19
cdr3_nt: TGTGCCAGTAGTGATTCAGCGACCACACCCCTCCACTTT
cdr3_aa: CASSDSATTPLHF

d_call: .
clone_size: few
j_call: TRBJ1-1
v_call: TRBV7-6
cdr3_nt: TGTGCTAACAGGGACCCTATCTCTGAAGCTTTCTTT
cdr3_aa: CANRDPISEAFF

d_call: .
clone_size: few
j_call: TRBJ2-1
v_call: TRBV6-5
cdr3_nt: TGTGCCAGCAGTTACGGTCCGACGAATGAGCAGTTCTTC
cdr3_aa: CASSYGPTNEQFF

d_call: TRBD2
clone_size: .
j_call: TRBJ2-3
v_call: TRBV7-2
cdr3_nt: TGTGCCAGCAGCTTTGGGGGGGGGCTAGCGGGGGAGGACACAGATACGCAGTATTTT
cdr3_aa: CASSFGGGLAGEDTDTQYF

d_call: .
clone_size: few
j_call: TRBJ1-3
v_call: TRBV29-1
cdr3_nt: TGCAGCGTTGAAGGCCGTGGAAACACCATATATTTT
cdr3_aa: CSVEGRGNTIYF

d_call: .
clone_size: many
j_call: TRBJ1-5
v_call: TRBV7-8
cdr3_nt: TGTGCCAGCAGCACGGGGTTGGCCCCCACTCAGCCCCAGCATTTT
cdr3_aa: CASSTGLAPTQPQHF

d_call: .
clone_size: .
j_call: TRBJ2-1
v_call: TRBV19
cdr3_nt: TGTGCCAGTAGTACGGACTTCTCCTACAATGAGCAGTTCTTC
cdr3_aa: CASSTDFSYNEQFF

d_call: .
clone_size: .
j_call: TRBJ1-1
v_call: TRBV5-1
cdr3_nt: TGCGCCAGCAGCTCCGGGCCCCAAGCAGCTTTCTTT
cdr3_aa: CASSSGPQAAFF

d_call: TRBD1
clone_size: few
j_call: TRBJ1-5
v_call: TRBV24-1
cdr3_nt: TGTGCCACCAGTGATGGGGACAGGGCCAATCAGCCCCAGCATTTT
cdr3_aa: CATSDGDRANQPQHF

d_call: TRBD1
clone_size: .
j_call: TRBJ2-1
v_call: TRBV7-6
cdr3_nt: TGTGCCAGCAGCCAGGGGGCTGTTTCAGGAGAGCAGTTCTTC
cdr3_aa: CASSQGAVSGEQFF

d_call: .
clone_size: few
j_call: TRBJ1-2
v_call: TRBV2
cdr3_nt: TGTGCCAGGGTCATATCTCGGACGATCGGCTACACCTTC
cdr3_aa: CARVISRTIGYTF

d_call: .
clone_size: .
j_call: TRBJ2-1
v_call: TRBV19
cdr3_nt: TGTGCCAGTAGTATAGGGAGGGACGGATACAATGAGCAGTTCTTC
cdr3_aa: CASSIGRDGYNEQFF

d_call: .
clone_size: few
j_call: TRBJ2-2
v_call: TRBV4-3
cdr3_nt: TGCGCCAGCAGCCGCAGCCGGGACTCGGCCGGGGAGCTGTTTTTT
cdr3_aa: CASSRSRDSAGELFF

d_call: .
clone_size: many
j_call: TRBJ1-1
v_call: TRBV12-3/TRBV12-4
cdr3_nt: TGTGCCAGCAGTTTCGGGTTTTCAACTGAAGCTTTCTTT
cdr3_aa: CASSFGFSTEAFF

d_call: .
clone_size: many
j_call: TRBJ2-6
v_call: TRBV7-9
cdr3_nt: TGTGCCAGCAGCTGGGGAAGCGGGGCCAACGTCCTGACTTTC
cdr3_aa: CASSWGSGANVLTF

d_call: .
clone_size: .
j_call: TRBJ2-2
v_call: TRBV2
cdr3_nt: TGTGCCAGCAAGGGAAAGGGGGAGCTGTTTTTT
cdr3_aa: CASKGKGELFF

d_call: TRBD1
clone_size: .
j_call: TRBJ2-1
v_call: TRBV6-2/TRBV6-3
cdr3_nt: TGTGCCAGCACCCCCCCCGGGACAGCCTACAATGAGCAGTTCTTC
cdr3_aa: CASTPPGTAYNEQFF

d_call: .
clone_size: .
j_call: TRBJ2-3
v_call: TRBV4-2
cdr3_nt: TGTGCCAGCAGCCAAGATTGGGAAAACACAGATACGCAGTATTTT
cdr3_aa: CASSQDWENTDTQYF

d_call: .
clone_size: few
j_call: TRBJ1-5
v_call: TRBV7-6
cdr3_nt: TGTGCCAGCAGCTCGCTACCGGGGGGGTATGGGCCTAGCAATCAGCCCCAGCATTTT
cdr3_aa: CASSSLPGGYGPSNQPQHF

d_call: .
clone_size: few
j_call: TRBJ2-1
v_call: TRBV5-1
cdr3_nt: TGCGCCAGCAGTGGGAGCCGCCCCTCCTACAATGAGCAGTTCTTC
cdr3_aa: CASSGSRPSYNEQFF

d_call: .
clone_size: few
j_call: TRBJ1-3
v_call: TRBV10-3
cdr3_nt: TGTGCCATCAGGGATGCAGATCGCTCTGGAAACACCATATATTTT
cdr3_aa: CAIRDADRSGNTIYF

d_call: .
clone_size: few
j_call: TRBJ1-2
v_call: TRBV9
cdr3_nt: TGTGCCAGCAACAAGGGTGACAGGACGGCGACCTATGGCTACACCTTC
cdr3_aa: CASNKGDRTATYGYTF

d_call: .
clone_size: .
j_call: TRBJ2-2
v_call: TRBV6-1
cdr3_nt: TGTGCCAGCAGCTCCGGGACTTCCACCGGGGAGCTGTTTTTT
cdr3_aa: CASSSGTSTGELFF

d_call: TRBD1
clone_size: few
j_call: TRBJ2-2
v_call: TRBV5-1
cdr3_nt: TGCGCCAGCAGAGACCCCGGGACAGGGATTACCGGGGAGCTGTTTTTT
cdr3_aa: CASRDPGTGITGELFF

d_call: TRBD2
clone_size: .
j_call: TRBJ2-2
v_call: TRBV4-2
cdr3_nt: TGTGCCAGCAGCCTTAGGGCTAGCGGGGGGATCGGGGAGCTGTTTTTT
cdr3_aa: CASSLRASGGIGELFF

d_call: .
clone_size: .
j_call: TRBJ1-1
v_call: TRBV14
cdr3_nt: TGTGCCAGCAGCCAAGCCAGATTGCAGGGGCGGACTGAAGCTTTCTTT
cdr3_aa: CASSQARLQGRTEAFF

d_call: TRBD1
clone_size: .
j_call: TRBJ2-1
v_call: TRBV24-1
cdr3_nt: TGTGCCACCAGTGATAGAGGGGGCAAGAATGAGCAGTTCTTC
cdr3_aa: CATSDRGGKNEQFF

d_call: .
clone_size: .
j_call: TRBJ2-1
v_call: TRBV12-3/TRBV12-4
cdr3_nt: TGTGCCATCAGCCGAGGGGGGGAAGAACAGTTCTTC
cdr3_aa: CAISRGGEEQFF

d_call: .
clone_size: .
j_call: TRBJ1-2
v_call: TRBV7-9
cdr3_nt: TGTGCCAGCAGCTTAGGCGCAGGGGATAAAGGCTACACCTTC
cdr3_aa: CASSLGAGDKGYTF

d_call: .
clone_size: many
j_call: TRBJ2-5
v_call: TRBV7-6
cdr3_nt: TGTGCCAGCAGTTTGCGAGGGTTCCAAGAGACCCAGTACTTC
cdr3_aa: CASSLRGFQETQYF

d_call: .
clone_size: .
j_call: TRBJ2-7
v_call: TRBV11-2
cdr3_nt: TGTGCCAGCAGCTTACAGGTCGTGGGGGGCCTCTACTACGAGCAGTACTTC
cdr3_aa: CASSLQVVGGLYYEQYF

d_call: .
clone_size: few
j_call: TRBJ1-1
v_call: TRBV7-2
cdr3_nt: TGTGCCAGCAGGAAGCTCCGTGCAGGAGTAAAGATGAACACTGAAGCTTTCTTT
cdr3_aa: CASRKLRAGVKMNTEAFF

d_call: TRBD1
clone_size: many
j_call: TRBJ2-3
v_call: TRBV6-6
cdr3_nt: TGTGCCAGCAGTTACATTGGACAGGGGTTGGATACGCAGTATTTT
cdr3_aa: CASSYIGQGLDTQYF

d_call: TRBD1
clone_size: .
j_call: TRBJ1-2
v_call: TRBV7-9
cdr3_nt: TGTGCCAGCAGCCTCGGACAGGGGGCCCCCCCCTATTATGGCTACACCTTC
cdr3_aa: CASSLGQGAPPYYGYTF

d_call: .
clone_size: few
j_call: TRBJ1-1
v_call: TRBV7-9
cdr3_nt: TGTGCCAGCAGCTCCCCGGGAAGGGGCGCCACTGAAGCTTTCTTT
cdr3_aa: CASSSPGRGATEAFF

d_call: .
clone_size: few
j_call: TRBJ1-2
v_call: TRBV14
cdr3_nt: TGTGCCAGCAGCCAAGCCGACGGATTCTATGGCTACACCTTC
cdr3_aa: CASSQADGFYGYTF

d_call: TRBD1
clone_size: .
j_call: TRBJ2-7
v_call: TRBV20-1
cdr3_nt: TGCAGTGCCTGGGGACAGGACGAGCAGTACTTC
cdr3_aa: CSAWGQDEQYF

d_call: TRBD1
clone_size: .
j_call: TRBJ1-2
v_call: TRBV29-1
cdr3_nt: TGCAGCGTTGAGGGGCCTCCGGGACAGGGGGCGCCAGGGTATGGCTACACCTTC
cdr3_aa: CSVEGPPGQGAPGYGYTF

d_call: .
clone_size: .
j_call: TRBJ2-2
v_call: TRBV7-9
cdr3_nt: TGTGCCAGCAGTCATTCTAGCAGTTCGAACACCGGGGAGCTGTTTTTT
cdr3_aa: CASSHSSSSNTGELFF

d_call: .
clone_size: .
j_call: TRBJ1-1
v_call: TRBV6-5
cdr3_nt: TGTGCCAGCAGTCCATACCAGGGGTCGGACACTGAAGCTTTCTTT
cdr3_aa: CASSPYQGSDTEAFF